These T cell receptor beta chains were read from a single sample in a study of identical twins. One entry per CDR3 protein results from TCRdb running MiXCR on the 5' RACE reads. The repertoire holds 450,000 or so distinct CDR3 sequences, with 13% to 15% as singletons. These data were likewise used in another study, on yellow fever vaccine responses in identical twins.

The sequencing sample was made of CD4+ T cells sorted from blood. The receptor set was obtained from a young woman in good health. Both conserved end residues are part of each CDR3. The D gene is left open where the match is weak. Rows give clone size only sometimes, using once, few, many, or a class for an expanded clone.

size | D | J | V | length | CDR3 | DNA
few | - | TRBJ2-7 | TRBV3-1 | 14 | CASSQDLVAGEQYF | TGTGCCAGCAGCCAAGATCTGGTGGCTGGCGAGCAGTACTTC
- | - | TRBJ2-7 | TRBV7-2 | 16 | CASSPSAGTKSHEQYF | TGTGCCAGCAGCCCCTCCGCCGGGACAAAGTCCCACGAGCAGTACTTC
few | - | TRBJ2-6 | TRBV18 | 18 | CASSPLGAGLSGANVLTF | TGTGCCAGCTCACCACTCGGGGCTGGCCTCTCTGGGGCCAACGTCCTGACTTTC
many | - | TRBJ2-7 | TRBV20-1 | 15 | CSAREWRDSSYEQYF | TGCAGTGCTAGAGAGTGGAGGGACAGCTCCTACGAGCAGTACTTC
- | TRBD2 | TRBJ2-1 | TRBV15 | 14 | CATSRELAANEQFF | TGTGCCACCAGCAGAGAACTAGCGGCCAATGAGCAGTTCTTC
few | - | TRBJ2-3 | TRBV7-2 | 11 | CASSSMNTQYF | TGTGCCAGCAGCTCTATGAATACGCAGTATTTT
- | TRBD2 | TRBJ2-1 | TRBV5-5 | 15 | CASSVLSGGWGEQFF | TGTGCCAGCAGCGTGCTTAGCGGGGGGTGGGGTGAGCAGTTCTTC
many | - | TRBJ1-2 | TRBV20-1 | 14 | CSARPISVGYGYTF | TGCAGTGCTAGACCAATCTCGGTCGGCTATGGCTACACCTTC
- | TRBD2 | TRBJ2-5 | TRBV7-2 | 15 | CASSIAGGKQETQYF | TGTGCCAGCAGCATAGCGGGGGGGAAACAAGAGACCCAGTACTTC
few | TRBD2 | TRBJ2-7 | TRBV20-1 | 14 | CSAPRLAGAYEQYF | TGCAGTGCTCCCCGGCTAGCGGGCGCCTACGAGCAGTACTTC
- | TRBD1 | TRBJ2-7 | TRBV9 | 16 | CASSVGTGPGFDEQYF | TGTGCCAGCAGCGTAGGGACAGGGCCGGGCTTCGACGAGCAGTACTTC
- | - | TRBJ2-3 | TRBV6-2/TRBV6-3 | 12 | CASSPQRGAQYF | TGTGCCAGCAGTCCCCAGCGTGGGGCGCAGTATTTT
few | - | TRBJ1-1 | TRBV18 | 12 | CASSPLDTEAFF | TGTGCCAGCTCACCCCTAGATACTGAAGCTTTCTTT
- | - | TRBJ2-3 | TRBV2 | 16 | CASSNWADLRTDTQYF | TGTGCCAGCAGCAATTGGGCGGATCTTCGCACAGATACGCAGTATTTT
few | - | TRBJ2-5 | TRBV5-6 | 13 | CASSLPGVETQYF | TGTGCCAGCAGCTTACCGGGCGTAGAGACCCAGTACTTC
- | TRBD2 | TRBJ2-5 | TRBV20-1 | 14 | CSAWGGRVGETQYF | TGCAGCGCCTGGGGCGGGAGGGTAGGAGAGACCCAGTACTTC
- | TRBD1 | TRBJ1-1 | TRBV20-1 | 15 | CSAREGGRLNTEAFF | TGCAGTGCTAGGGAAGGGGGCCGACTGAACACTGAAGCTTTCTTT
- | TRBD1 | TRBJ2-1 | TRBV14 | 16 | CASSHLGQSRSNEQFF | TGTGCCAGCAGCCACTTGGGACAGTCCCGGAGCAATGAGCAGTTCTTC
- | - | TRBJ2-1 | TRBV5-1 | 13 | CASSFTGYNEQFF | TGCGCCAGCAGTTTCACGGGCTACAATGAGCAGTTCTTC
- | - | TRBJ2-5 | TRBV10-3 | 20 | CAISESFSGSGAEGQETQYF | TGTGCCATCAGTGAGTCGTTTAGTGGCTCGGGCGCCGAGGGACAAGAGACCCAGTACTTC
- | - | TRBJ2-1 | TRBV20-1 | 11 | CSATETSTTLF | TGCAGTGCTACCGAAACGAGTACAACACTCTTC
many | - | TRBJ2-2 | TRBV5-1 | 13 | CASSPMELGELFF | TGCGCCAGCAGCCCGATGGAGCTCGGGGAGCTGTTTTTT
many | - | TRBJ1-5 | TRBV6-1 | 13 | CASSEGGNQPQHF | TGTGCCAGCAGTGAAGGGGGGAATCAGCCCCAGCATTTT
few | - | TRBJ2-7 | TRBV3-1 | 15 | CASSRRTVSSYEQYF | TGTGCCAGCAGCCGCAGGACAGTGAGCTCCTACGAGCAGTACTTC
- | - | TRBJ2-3 | TRBV10-3 | 13 | CAIRDPLTDTQYF | TGTGCCATCAGAGACCCCCTAACAGATACGCAGTATTTT